Shown below are 10 T cell receptor beta chains from a single sample sequenced in a study of cytomegalovirus exposure and HLA in healthy donors. Primers: 60 Vbeta forward and 13 Jbeta reverse. Sequencing used immunoSEQ multiplex PCR; TCRdb keeps in-frame clones, though not all of them. The sample consists of under 200,000 clones, 75% of them appearing once. Source material: PBMCs. These receptors were taken from a male donor in good health and CMV-seronegative.

In DNA, the CDR3 is TGTGCCAGCAGTGGATTGGGCCTCAACACCGGGGAGCTGTTTTTT. This gives the protein CASSGLGLNTGELFF. This chain connects TRBV2 to TRBJ2-2; D ambiguous. V gave up 4 bases and J gave up 2 bases, with 11 bases separating them. Germline V gives CDR1 SNHLY, CDR2 FYNNEI. The CDR3 runs to 15 residues. Full variable domain (missing parts from reference TRBV2 and TRBJ2-2): EPEVTQTPSHQVTQMGQEVILRCVPISNHLYFYWYRQILGQKVEFLVSFYNNEISEKSEIFDDQFSVERPDGSNFTLKIRSTKLEDSAMYFCASSGLGLNTGELFFGEGSRLTVL.

The chain joins TRBV7-9 to TRBJ1-1; 9 bases line up with TRBD1. The CDR3 length is 14 residues. The ends lost 5 bases at V and 3 bases at J; junction bases unmatched: 4. Germline lookup yields CDR1 SEHNR and CDR2 FQNEAQ (reference sequence). The CDR3 nucleotides read TGTGCCAGCAGCCTGGACAGGGGAGACACTGAAGCTTTCTTT. Protein sequence: CASSLDRGDTEAFF.

The chain joins TRBV28 to TRBJ2-7, with a tentative D call TRBD2 (5 bases). V was trimmed by 8 bases and J by 3 bases, leaving 11 bases between them. This CDR3 region has 12 residues. Germline CDR1 and CDR2: MDHEN and SYDVKM. The CDR3 protein is CASGLLSYEQYF. In DNA, the CDR3 is TGTGCCAGCGGACTGCTTAGCTACGAGCAGTACTTC.

CDR3 coding DNA: TGTGCCAGCGATGACAGGGGGCGCAACAATGAGCAGTTCTTC. Protein: CASDDRGRNNEQFF. The rearrangement links TRBV6-1 to TRBJ2-1, with 10 bases lining up with TRBD1. Per germline, CDR1 MNHNS and CDR2 SASEGT. This CDR3 region has 14 residues. V lost 8 bases, J lost 5 bases, and 6 bases stayed unmatched.

V gene TRBV6-5 combines with J gene TRBJ2-3, with a possible D match to TRBD2 (5 bases). V lost 5 bases and J lost 6, with 9 bases in between. This CDR3 has 12 amino acids. Per germline, CDR1 MNHEY and CDR2 SVGAGI. The CDR3 DNA reads as TGTGCCAGCAGTGCGACGGGGGATACGCAGTATTTT. It codes for CASSATGDTQYF.

This clone was seen once. The V call is TRBV5-1, the J call TRBJ2-3, with 9 nucleotides matching TRBD1. The germline CDR1 and CDR2 sequences are SGHRS and YFSETQ. This CDR3 is built from 16 residues. The V gene end was trimmed by 3 bases and the J gene end by 2 bases; junction bases not matched to a gene: 7. CDR3 region: CASSSDRGVFTDTQYF. The CDR3, as DNA: TGCGCCAGCAGCTCTGACAGGGGGGTATTCACAGATACGCAGTATTTT.

The gene calls are TRBV4-2 and TRBJ2-1, with D possibly TRBD2 on 6 matching bases. V lost 1 base to trimming and J lost 3 bases, with 13 bases between them. This CDR3 has 16 amino acids. Germline CDR1 reads LGHNA; CDR2 reads YNFKEQ. CDR3: CASSQARRDRYNEQFF. CDR3 DNA: TGTGCCAGCAGCCAAGCCAGGCGGGACCGCTACAATGAGCAGTTCTTC.

J is TRBJ2-5 and V is TRBV9; 7 bases agree with TRBD1. Germline lookup yields CDR1 SGDLS and CDR2 YYNGEE. V lost 0 bases to trimming and J lost 4 bases; unmatched junction nucleotides: 6. The CDR3 spans 15 residues. The DNA of the CDR3 is TGTGCCAGCAGCGTAGACGCCAGGGGGACAGAGACCCAGTACTTC. It yields the protein CASSVDARGTETQYF. Variable domain in full (rest from reference TRBV9 and TRBJ2-5): DSGVTQTPKHLITATGQRVTLRCSPRSGDLSVYWYQQSLDQGLQFLIQYYNGEERAKGNILERFSAQQFPDLHSELNLSSLELGDSALYFCASSVDARGTETQYFGPGTRLLVL.

This clone was picked up one time. The J gene is TRBJ2-1, the V gene TRBV7-8; 10 bases line up with TRBD2. This CDR3 spans 17 amino acids. V lost 2 bases and J lost 3; bases outside the gene matches: 7. Germline V gives CDR1 SGHVS, CDR2 FQNEAQ. DNA for the CDR3: TGTGCCAGCAGCTTAACCCCTCTAGCGGGAGACTACAATGAGCAGTTCTTC. Protein: CASSLTPLAGDYNEQFF.

The V gene is TRBV5-1, the J gene TRBJ1-2; D gene ambiguous. The germline V gene has CDR1 SGHRS and CDR2 YFSETQ. Deletions cut 0 bases from V and 3 bases from J, with 9 bases between. The CDR3 is made up of 14 amino acids. This chain's CDR3 is CASSLGHGYYGYTF. The CDR3 DNA reads TGCGCCAGCAGCTTGGGACACGGTTACTATGGCTACACCTTC.